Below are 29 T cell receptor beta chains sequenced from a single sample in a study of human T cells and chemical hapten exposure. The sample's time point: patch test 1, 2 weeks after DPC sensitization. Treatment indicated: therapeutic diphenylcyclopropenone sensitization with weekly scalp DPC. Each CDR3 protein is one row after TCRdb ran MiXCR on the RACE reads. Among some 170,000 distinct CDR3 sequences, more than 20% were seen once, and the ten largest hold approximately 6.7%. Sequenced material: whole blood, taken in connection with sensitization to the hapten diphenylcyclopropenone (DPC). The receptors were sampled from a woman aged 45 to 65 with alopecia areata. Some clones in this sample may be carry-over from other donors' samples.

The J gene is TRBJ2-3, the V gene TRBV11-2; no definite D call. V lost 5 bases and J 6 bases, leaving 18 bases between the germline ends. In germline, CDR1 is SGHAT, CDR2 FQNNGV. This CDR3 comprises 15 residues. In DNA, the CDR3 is TGTGCCAGCAGCCCCTCCTCCGTGACTCTGGATACGCAGTATTTT. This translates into CASSPSSVTLDTQYF.

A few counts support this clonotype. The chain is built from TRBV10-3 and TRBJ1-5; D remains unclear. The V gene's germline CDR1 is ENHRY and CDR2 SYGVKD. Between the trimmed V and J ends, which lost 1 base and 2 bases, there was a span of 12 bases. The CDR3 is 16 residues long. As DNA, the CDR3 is TGTGCCATCAGTGAGTTTGGTGGTAGTGGCAATCAGCCCCAGCATTTT. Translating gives CAISEFGGSGNQPQHF.

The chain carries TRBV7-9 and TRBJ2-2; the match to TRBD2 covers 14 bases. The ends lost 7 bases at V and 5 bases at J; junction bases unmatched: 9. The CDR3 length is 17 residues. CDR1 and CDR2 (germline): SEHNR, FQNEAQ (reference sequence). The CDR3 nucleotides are TGTGCCAGCACCCCCCGGGGGACTAGCGGGAGAACCGGGGAGCTGTTTTTT. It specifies CASTPRGTSGRTGELFF.

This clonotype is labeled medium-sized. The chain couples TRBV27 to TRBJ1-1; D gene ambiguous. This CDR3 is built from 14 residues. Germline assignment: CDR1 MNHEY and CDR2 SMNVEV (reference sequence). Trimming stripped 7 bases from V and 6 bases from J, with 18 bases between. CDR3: CASNPLGPRPEAFF. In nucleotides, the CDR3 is TGTGCCAGCAACCCGTTAGGCCCGCGCCCTGAAGCTTTCTTT.

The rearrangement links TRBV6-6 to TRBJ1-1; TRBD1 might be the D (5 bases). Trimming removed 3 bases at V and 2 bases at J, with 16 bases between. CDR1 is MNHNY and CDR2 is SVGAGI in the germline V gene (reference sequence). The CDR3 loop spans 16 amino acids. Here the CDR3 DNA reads TGTGCCAGCAGTTATCTCAAAAGAGGGGCAAACACTGAAGCTTTCTTT. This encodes CASSYLKRGANTEAFF.

Here the CDR3 reads CASRWGLAGASYNEQFF. DNA for the CDR3: TGCGCCAGCAGATGGGGACTAGCGGGAGCCTCCTACAATGAGCAGTTCTTC. The chain has TRBV5-1 and TRBJ2-1; TRBD2 agrees at 14 bases. The CDR3 covers 17 residues. V shed 5 bases, J shed 0 bases, and the junction held 4 bases outside the gene matches. Germline V gene lookup returns CDR1 SGHRS and CDR2 YFSETQ.

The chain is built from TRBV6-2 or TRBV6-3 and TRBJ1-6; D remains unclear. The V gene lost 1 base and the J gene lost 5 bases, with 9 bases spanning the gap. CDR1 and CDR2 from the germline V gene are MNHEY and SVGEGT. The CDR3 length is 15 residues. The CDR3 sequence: CASSYYRSNNSPLHF. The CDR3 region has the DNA TGTGCCAGCAGTTACTACCGGAGCAATAATTCACCCCTCCACTTT.

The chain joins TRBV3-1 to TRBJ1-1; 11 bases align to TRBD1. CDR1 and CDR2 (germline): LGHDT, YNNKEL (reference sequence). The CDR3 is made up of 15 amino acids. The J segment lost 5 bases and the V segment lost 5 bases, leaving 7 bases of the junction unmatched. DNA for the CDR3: TGTGCCAGCAGCGTGCGGACAGGGGGCCTTACTGAAGCTTTCTTT. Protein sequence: CASSVRTGGLTEAFF.

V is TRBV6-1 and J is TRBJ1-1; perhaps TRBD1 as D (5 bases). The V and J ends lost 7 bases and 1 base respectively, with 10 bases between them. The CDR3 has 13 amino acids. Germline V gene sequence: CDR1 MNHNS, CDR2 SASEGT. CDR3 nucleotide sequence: TGTGCCAGCATTACAGGTACGAACACTGAAGCTTTCTTT. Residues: CASITGTNTEAFF.

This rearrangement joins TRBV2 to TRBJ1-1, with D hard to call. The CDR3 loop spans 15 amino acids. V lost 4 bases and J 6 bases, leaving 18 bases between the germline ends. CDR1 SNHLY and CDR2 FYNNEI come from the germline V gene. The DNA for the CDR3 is TGTGCCAGCAGTGGACTCCGGCTACAGATATCTGAAGCTTTCTTT. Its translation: CASSGLRLQISEAFF.

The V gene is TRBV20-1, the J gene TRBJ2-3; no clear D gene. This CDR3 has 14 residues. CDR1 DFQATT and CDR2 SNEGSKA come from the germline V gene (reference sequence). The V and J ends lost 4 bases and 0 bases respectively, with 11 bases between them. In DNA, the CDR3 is TGCAGTGCTAAAAGCGAAAGTAGCACAGATACGCAGTATTTT. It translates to CSAKSESSTDTQYF.

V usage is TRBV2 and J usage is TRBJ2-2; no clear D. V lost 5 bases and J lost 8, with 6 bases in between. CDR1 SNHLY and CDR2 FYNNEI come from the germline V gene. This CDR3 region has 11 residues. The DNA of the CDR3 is TGTGCCAGCAGTTTTGTGGGGGAGCTGTTTTTT. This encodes CASSFVGELFF.

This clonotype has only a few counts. The CDR3 here is CASSWAHSKETQYF. The CDR3 region has the DNA TGTGCCAGCAGTTGGGCCCACTCGAAGGAGACCCAGTACTTC. The rearrangement joins TRBV27 to TRBJ2-5; D is unresolved. The CDR3 sequence is 14 residues long. Germline V gene data show CDR1 as MNHEY and CDR2 as SMNVEV (reference sequence). V was shortened by 4 bases and J by 5 bases, with 14 bases between the two germline ends.

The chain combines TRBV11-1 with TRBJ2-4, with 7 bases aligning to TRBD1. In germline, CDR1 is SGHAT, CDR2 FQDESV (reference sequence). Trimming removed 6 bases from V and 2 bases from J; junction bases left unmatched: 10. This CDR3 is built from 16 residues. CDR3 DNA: TGTGCCAGCAGTCGGGACCTCAGGGGGTCCAAAAACATTCAGTACTTC. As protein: CASSRDLRGSKNIQYF.

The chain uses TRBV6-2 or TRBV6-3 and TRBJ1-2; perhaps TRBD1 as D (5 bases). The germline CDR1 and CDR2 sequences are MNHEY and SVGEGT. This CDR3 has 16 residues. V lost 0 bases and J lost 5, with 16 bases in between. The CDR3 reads CASSYSSQGWTYGYTF. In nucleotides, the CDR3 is TGTGCCAGCAGTTACTCGTCGCAGGGATGGACGTATGGCTACACCTTC.

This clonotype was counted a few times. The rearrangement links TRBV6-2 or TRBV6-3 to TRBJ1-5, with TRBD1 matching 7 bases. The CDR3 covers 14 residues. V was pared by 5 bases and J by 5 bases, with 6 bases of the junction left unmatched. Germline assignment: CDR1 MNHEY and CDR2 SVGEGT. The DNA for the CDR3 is TGTGCCAGCAGTCAGACAGGGTTAGATCAGCCCCAGCATTTT. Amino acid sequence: CASSQTGLDQPQHF.

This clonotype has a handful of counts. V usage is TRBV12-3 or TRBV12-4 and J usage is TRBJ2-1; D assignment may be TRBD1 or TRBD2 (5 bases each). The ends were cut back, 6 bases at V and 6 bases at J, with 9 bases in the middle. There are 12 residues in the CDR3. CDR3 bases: TGTGCCAGCAGCCGGGACCCCAATGAGCAGTTCTTC. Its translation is CASSRDPNEQFF.

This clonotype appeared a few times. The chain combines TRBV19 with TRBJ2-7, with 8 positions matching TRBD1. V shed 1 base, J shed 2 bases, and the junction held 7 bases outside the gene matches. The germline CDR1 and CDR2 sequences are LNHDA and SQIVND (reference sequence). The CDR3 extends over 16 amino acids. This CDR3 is CASSIAIRQGTYEQYF. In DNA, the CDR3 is TGTGCCAGTAGTATAGCCATTCGACAGGGGACCTACGAGCAGTACTTC.

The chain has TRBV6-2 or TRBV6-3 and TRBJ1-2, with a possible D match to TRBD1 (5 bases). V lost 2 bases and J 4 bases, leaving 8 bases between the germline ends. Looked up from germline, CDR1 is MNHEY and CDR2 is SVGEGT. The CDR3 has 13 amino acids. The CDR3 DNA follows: TGTGCCAGCAGTTACGGGACGGTCTATGGCTACACCTTC. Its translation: CASSYGTVYGYTF.

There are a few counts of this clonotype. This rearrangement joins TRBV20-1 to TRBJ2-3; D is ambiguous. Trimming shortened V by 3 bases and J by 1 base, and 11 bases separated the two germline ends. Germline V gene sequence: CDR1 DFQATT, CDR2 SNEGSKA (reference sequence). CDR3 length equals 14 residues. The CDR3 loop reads CSASRQAGTDTQYF. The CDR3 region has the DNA TGCAGTGCTAGTCGTCAGGCTGGCACAGATACGCAGTATTTT.

The CDR3 sequence is CASSVSGGGGETQYF. Written as DNA, the CDR3 is TGTGCCAGCAGCGTATCAGGGGGCGGAGGAGAGACCCAGTACTTC. V and J are TRBV9 and TRBJ2-5; 8 nucleotides match TRBD1. Germline V lookup: CDR1 SGDLS, CDR2 YYNGEE. The CDR3 is made up of 15 amino acids. Trimming cost V 1 base and J 4 bases; bases outside gene matches: 6.

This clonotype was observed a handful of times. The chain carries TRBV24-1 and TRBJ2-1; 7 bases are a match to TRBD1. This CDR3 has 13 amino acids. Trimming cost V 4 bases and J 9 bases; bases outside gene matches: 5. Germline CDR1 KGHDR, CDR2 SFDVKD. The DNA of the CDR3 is TGTGCCACCAGTGACGGGGACAGTCGTGAGCAGTTCTTC. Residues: CATSDGDSREQFF.

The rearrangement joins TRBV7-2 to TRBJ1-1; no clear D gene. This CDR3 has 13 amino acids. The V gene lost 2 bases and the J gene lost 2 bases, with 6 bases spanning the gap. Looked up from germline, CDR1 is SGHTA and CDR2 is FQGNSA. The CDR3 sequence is CASSLWGNTEAFF. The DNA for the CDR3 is TGTGCCAGCAGCTTATGGGGAAACACTGAAGCTTTCTTT.

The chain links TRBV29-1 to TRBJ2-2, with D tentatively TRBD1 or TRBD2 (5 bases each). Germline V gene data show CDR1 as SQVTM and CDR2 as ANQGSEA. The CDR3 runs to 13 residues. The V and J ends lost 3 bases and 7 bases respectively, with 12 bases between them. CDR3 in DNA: TGCAGCGTTGAGAGAGGGGATGACGGGGAGCTGTTTTTT. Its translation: CSVERGDDGELFF.

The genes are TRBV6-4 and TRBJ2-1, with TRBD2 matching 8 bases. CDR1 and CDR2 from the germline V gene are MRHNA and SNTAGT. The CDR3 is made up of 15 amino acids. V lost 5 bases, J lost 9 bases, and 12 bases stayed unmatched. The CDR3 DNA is TGTGCCAGCAGTATAAGCGGGAGTGGGTCTGTTGAGCAGTTCTTC. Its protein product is CASSISGSGSVEQFF.

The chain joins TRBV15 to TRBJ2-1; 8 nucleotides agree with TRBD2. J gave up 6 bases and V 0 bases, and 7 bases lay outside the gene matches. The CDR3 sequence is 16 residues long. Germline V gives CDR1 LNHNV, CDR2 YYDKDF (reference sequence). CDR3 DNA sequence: TGTGCCACCAGCAGAGATCGGGTAGCGGGGTCCAATGAGCAGTTCTTC. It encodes CATSRDRVAGSNEQFF. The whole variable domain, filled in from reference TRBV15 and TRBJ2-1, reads DAMVIQNPRYQVTQFGKPVTLSCSQTLNHNVMYWYQQKSSQAPKLLFHYYDKDFNNEADTPDNFQSRRPNTSFCFLDIRSPGLGDTAMYLCATSRDRVAGSNEQFFGPGTRLTVL.

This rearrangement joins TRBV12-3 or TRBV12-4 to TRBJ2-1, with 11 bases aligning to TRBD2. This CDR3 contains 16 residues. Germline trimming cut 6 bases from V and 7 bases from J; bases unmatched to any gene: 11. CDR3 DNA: TGTGCCAGCAGGCGAAGACTAGCGGGACAGGAAAATGAGCAGTTCTTC. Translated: CASRRRLAGQENEQFF.

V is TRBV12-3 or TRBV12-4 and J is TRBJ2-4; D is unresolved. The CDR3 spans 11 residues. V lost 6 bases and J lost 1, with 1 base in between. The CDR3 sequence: CASSAKNIQYF. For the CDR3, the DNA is TGTGCCAGCAGCGCCAAAAACATTCAGTACTTC.

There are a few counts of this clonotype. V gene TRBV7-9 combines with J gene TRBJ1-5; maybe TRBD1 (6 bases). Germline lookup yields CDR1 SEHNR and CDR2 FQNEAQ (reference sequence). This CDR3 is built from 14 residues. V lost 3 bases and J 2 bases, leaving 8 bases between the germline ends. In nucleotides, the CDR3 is TGTGCCAGCAGCTTCTCAGGGGGCAATCAGCCCCAGCATTTT. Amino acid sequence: CASSFSGGNQPQHF.